These 21 T cell receptor beta chains came from one sample sequenced in a study of cytomegalovirus exposure and HLA in healthy donors (dated by TCRdb to the late 2010s). Library preparation used the immunoSEQ multiplex PCR assay. For the multiplex PCR, a mixture combining 60 forward primers for TCR Vbeta segments and 13 reverse primers for TCR Jbeta segments was used. This immuneACCESS table, as held by TCRdb, lists in-frame sequences with V and J called but not all clones. Of the missing ones, under half trace to an unresolved V gene in checked studies; the others have no known cause. The sample includes 90,000 to 130,000 clones, with approximately 80% observed a single time. The top ten clones comprise almost 3% of the sample. The sequencing sample was made of PBMCs. Receptors originate from a woman aged 18 to 35 in good health and CMV-seropositive.

This chain connects TRBV2 to TRBJ1-3; no firm D call. The V end was cut by 4 bases, the J end by 3 bases, with 4 bases between. Germline CDR1 reads SNHLY; CDR2 reads FYNNEI. This CDR3 region has 12 residues. The CDR3 sequence is CASSVGGNTIYF. For the CDR3, the DNA is TGTGCCAGCAGTGTCGGTGGAAACACCATATATTTT.

This CDR3 is CAWSVGALRGPQHF. DNA for the CDR3: TGTGCCTGGAGTGTTGGGGCTCTAAGGGGTCCCCAGCATTTT. J is TRBJ1-5 and V is TRBV30; perhaps TRBD1 as D (5 bases). Trimming removed 0 bases at V and 10 bases at J, with 16 bases between. CDR1 and CDR2 from the germline V gene are GTSNPN and SVGIG (reference sequence). The CDR3 contains 14 residues.

The rearrangement uses TRBV5-4 and TRBJ1-2, with 9 bases lining up with TRBD1. CDR1 is SGHNT, CDR2 YYREEE, per germline (reference sequence). V gave up 2 bases and J gave up 3 bases; unmatched junction bases: 2. The CDR3 consists of 14 residues. CDR3 DNA sequence: TGTGCCAGCAGCTTCAACAGGGGGCACTATGGCTACACCTTC. The encoded protein is CASSFNRGHYGYTF.

This sequence joins TRBV5-6 and TRBJ1-1; D gene uncertain. The germline gives CDR1 SGHDT, CDR2 YYEEEE. Between the trimmed V and J ends, which lost 4 bases and 4 bases, there was a span of 11 bases. The CDR3 runs to 13 residues. The CDR3 loop is CASSQAPGTEAFF. CDR3 DNA sequence: TGTGCCAGCAGCCAAGCGCCGGGCACTGAAGCTTTCTTT.

The rearrangement uses TRBV11-3 and TRBJ2-7; a weak D match, TRBD2 (6 bases). Germline-derived CDR1 and CDR2 are SGHNT and YENEEA. Trimming cost V 4 bases and J 7 bases, with 23 bases left between them. This CDR3 has 16 amino acids. The CDR3 nucleotides are TGTGCCAGCAGCTCAACGCGGGACCGCTATTTGTGGGAGCAGTACTTC. As protein: CASSSTRDRYLWEQYF.

This rearrangement joins TRBV5-4 to TRBJ1-3, with TRBD1 matching 8 bases. Losses at the gene ends were 4 bases for V and 0 bases for J; bases not matched to a gene: 9. This CDR3 spans 17 amino acids. Germline-derived CDR1 and CDR2 are SGHNT and YYREEE (reference sequence). CDR3 sequence: CASSPIGQGASGNTIYF. The CDR3 nucleotides read TGTGCCAGCAGCCCCATTGGGCAGGGGGCCTCTGGAAACACCATATATTTT.

CDR3 region: CASSLAGVAGAGDEQFF. CDR3 sequence (DNA): TGCGCCAGCAGCTTGGCCGGAGTAGCGGGGGCCGGGGATGAGCAGTTCTTC. The V gene is TRBV5-1, the J gene TRBJ2-1; the match to TRBD2 covers 9 bases. V trimming: 0 bases; J trimming: 8 bases; junction bases outside the gene matches: 12. The CDR3 runs 17 residues. The V gene's germline CDR1 is SGHRS and CDR2 YFSETQ. Full variable domain (rest looked up from reference TRBV5-1 and TRBJ2-1): KAGVTQTPRYLIKTRGQQVTLSCSPISGHRSVSWYQQTPGQGLQFLFEYFSETQRNKGNFPGRFSGRQFSNSRSEMNVSTLELGDSALYLCASSLAGVAGAGDEQFFGPGTRLTVL.

The chain employs TRBV5-1 and TRBJ2-1; 8 bases match TRBD1. V lost 4 bases to trimming and J lost 0 bases; unmatched junction nucleotides: 3. Germline-derived CDR1 and CDR2 are SGHRS and YFSETQ. The CDR3 spans 15 residues. The CDR3 sequence: CASSQGAGSYNEQFF. CDR3 nucleotide sequence: TGCGCCAGCAGCCAGGGGGCGGGCTCCTACAATGAGCAGTTCTTC.

Only one count was recorded for this clone. The chain employs TRBV6-6 and TRBJ2-7, with D maybe TRBD1 (5 bases). The CDR3 runs to 14 residues. With 1 base removed from V and 0 bases from J, the gap between germline ends came to 7 bases. Germline lookup yields CDR1 MNHNY and CDR2 SVGAGI (reference sequence). This CDR3 is CASSYYRNSYEQYF. The CDR3 nucleotides read TGTGCCAGCAGTTACTACAGGAACTCCTACGAGCAGTACTTC.

The gene calls are TRBV30 and TRBJ2-7, with 15 bases matching TRBD2. Germline V lookup: CDR1 GTSNPN, CDR2 SVGIG (reference sequence). Trimming cost V 5 bases and J 6 bases; bases outside gene matches: 2. The CDR3 consists of 13 residues. The CDR3 DNA reads as TGTGCCTGGGGGGGACTAGCGGGAGGCGAGCAGTACTTC. It is translated as CAWGGLAGGEQYF.

The chain employs TRBV11-3 and TRBJ2-5; possibly TRBD1 for D (6 bases). The DNA end lines up better with TRBJ2-7; the J call may be wrong. CDR3 length: 13 amino acids. In germline, CDR1 is SGHNT, CDR2 YENEEA. The DNA of the CDR3 is TGTGCCAGCAGTCTGGAAGGGGGCTACGAGCAGTACTTC. Amino acids: CASSLEGGYEQYF.

The gene calls are TRBV19 and TRBJ1-6; possible D gene TRBD1, 6 bases. CDR1 is LNHDA and CDR2 is SQIVND in the germline V gene (reference sequence). The CDR3 spans 16 residues. The ends were cut back, 4 bases at V and 0 bases at J, with 10 bases in the middle. The CDR3 protein is CASSRDKSSYNSPLHF. Written as DNA, the CDR3 is TGTGCCAGTAGTAGGGACAAGAGCTCCTATAATTCACCCCTCCACTTT.

This chain uses TRBV7-9 with TRBJ2-1; TRBD2 aligns across 10 bases. J gave up 9 bases and V 4 bases, and 6 bases lay outside the gene matches. There are 14 residues in the CDR3. CDR1 and CDR2 from the germline V gene are SEHNR and FQNEAQ (reference sequence). CDR3: CASSSGLALSEQFF. The CDR3 DNA sequence: TGTGCCAGCAGCTCGGGACTAGCGTTAAGTGAGCAGTTCTTC.

The chain carries TRBV13 and TRBJ2-7; 10 bases are shared with TRBD2. The CDR3 has 18 amino acids. J gave up 1 base and V 5 bases, and 14 bases lay outside the gene matches. Germline V CDR1 and CDR2: PRHDT, FYEKMQ (reference sequence). The chain's CDR3 is CASSPLRGSGRRSYEQYF. CDR3 nucleotides: TGTGCCAGCAGCCCGCTCCGTGGTAGCGGGAGGAGGTCCTACGAGCAGTACTTC.

Concerning this clone: Within the sample, other DNA sequences also encode this same CDR3. V and J are TRBV30 and TRBJ1-1; unclear D gene. CDR1 and CDR2 from the germline V gene are GTSNPN and SVGIG (reference sequence). Trimming shortened V by 0 bases and J by 0 bases, and 5 bases separated the two germline ends. The CDR3 runs to 13 residues. The CDR3 region is CAWSVNLNTEAFF. The CDR3 nucleotides are TGTGCCTGGAGTGTCAACTTGAACACTGAAGCTTTCTTT.

The chain employs TRBV15 and TRBJ1-5; 8 bases fit TRBD1. The CDR3 runs 15 residues. J gave up 7 bases and V 0 bases, and 5 bases lay outside the gene matches. The germline gives CDR1 LNHNV, CDR2 YYDKDF (reference sequence). CDR3 sequence: CATSRDQGARQPQHF. In nucleotides, the CDR3 is TGTGCCACCAGCAGAGATCAGGGGGCGAGGCAGCCCCAGCATTTT. The full variable domain, rest sourced from reference TRBV15 and TRBJ1-5, is DAMVIQNPRYQVTQFGKPVTLSCSQTLNHNVMYWYQQKSSQAPKLLFHYYDKDFNNEADTPDNFQSRRPNTSFCFLDIRSPGLGDTAMYLCATSRDQGARQPQHFGDGTRLSIL.

This sequence joins TRBV9 and TRBJ2-7, with TRBD2 matching 9 bases. CDR1 is SGDLS and CDR2 is YYNGEE in the germline V gene. Trimming at V came to 4 bases and at J to 3 bases, leaving 8 bases not matched to a gene. The length of the CDR3 is 15 residues. CDR3: CASSMTSGALYEQYF. CDR3 DNA: TGTGCCAGCAGCATGACTAGCGGAGCCCTCTACGAGCAGTACTTC.

With regard to this clone: The identical CDR3 is also encoded by other nucleotide sequences in the sample. This chain uses TRBV28 with TRBJ1-1; a possible D gene is TRBD1 (6 bases). This CDR3 contains 14 residues. V was cut by 6 bases and J by 5 bases, with 16 bases left in between. Per the germline V gene, CDR1 is MDHEN and CDR2 is SYDVKM. CDR3 bases: TGTGCCAGCAGCCTCGGAAGAGGGGGTACTGAAGCTTTCTTT. Translating it yields CASSLGRGGTEAFF.

This chain links TRBV5-8 with TRBJ2-5, with 14 bases identical to TRBD2. Germline lookup yields CDR1 SGHTS and CDR2 YDEGEE. CDR3 size: 17 residues. The V and J ends lost 4 bases and 2 bases, in that order; junction bases with no gene match: 7. This CDR3 is CASSRGLAGVEQETQYF. Here the CDR3 DNA reads TGTGCCAGCAGCCGGGGACTAGCGGGAGTGGAGCAAGAGACCCAGTACTTC.

This clone has only one observation. The V and J genes are TRBV6-5 and TRBJ1-2; D unresolved. CDR1 and CDR2 (germline): MNHEY, SVGAGI. Trimming removed 2 bases at V and 4 bases at J, with 11 bases between. The CDR3 contains 14 residues. CDR3 coding DNA: TGTGCCAGCAGTTACAATGGGCAGGTCTATGGCTACACCTTC. Its protein product is CASSYNGQVYGYTF.

V is TRBV5-4 and J is TRBJ2-7; the match to TRBD2 covers 7 bases. Germline CDR1 and CDR2: SGHNT and YYREEE (reference sequence). V lost 7 bases and J lost 4; bases outside the gene matches: 14. The CDR3 totals 15 residues. CDR3 nucleotides: TGTGCCAGCTCACTTAGCCGGGCCGGGGGGTACGAGCAGTACTTC. This sequence encodes CASSLSRAGGYEQYF.